The 26 T cell receptor beta chains presented below share a single source sample, sequenced in a study of blood T cell repertoires in COVID-19. Using immunoSEQ multiplex PCR, the repertoire was profiled, and TCRdb retains in-frame clones only, with some absent. In the table there are 95,000 to 120,000 clones, 70% to 90% of which are singletons. Sample: peripheral blood. The receptor set was obtained from a man aged 35-49 years with acute or convalescent COVID-19.

The chain carries TRBV5-6 and TRBJ2-1; the D gene is possibly TRBD1 (5 bases). Trimming took off 2 bases at V and 6 bases at J, with 18 bases between the two ends. CDR1 and CDR2 (germline): SGHDT, YYEEEE. This CDR3 contains 16 residues. CDR3 nucleotides: TGTGCCAGCAGCTTCTTTACTACAGGCCTTTCCAATGAGCAGTTCTTC. This translates into CASSFFTTGLSNEQFF.

The chain couples TRBV15 to TRBJ1-2; D ambiguous. CDR1 and CDR2 from the germline V gene are LNHNV and YYDKDF (reference sequence). V lost 0 bases and J 4 bases, leaving 12 bases between the germline ends. This CDR3 comprises 15 residues. The CDR3 spells CATSRDLGGSYGYTF. CDR3 nucleotide sequence: TGTGCCACCAGCAGAGATCTTGGCGGATCCTATGGCTACACCTTC.

V usage is TRBV3-1 (or the pseudogene TRBV3-2) and J usage is TRBJ2-1; D is uncertain. Per germline, CDR1 LGHDT and CDR2 YNNKEL (reference sequence). Trimming pared 2 bases from V and 8 bases from J, leaving 7 bases between. The CDR3 length is 12 residues. CDR3 sequence: CASSQTAYEQFF. The CDR3 DNA reads as TGTGCCAGCAGCCAAACTGCGTATGAGCAGTTCTTC.

This clone was seen a single time. V usage is TRBV7-3 and J usage is TRBJ2-1; 7 bases line up with TRBD1. CDR1 is SGHTA and CDR2 is FQGTGA in the germline V gene. The CDR3 is 17 amino acids. The trim removed 5 bases at V and 0 bases at J, leaving 10 bases unmatched. The CDR3: CASSPAGTDISYNEQFF. As DNA, the CDR3 is TGTGCCAGCAGCCCCGCCGGGACAGACATCTCCTACAATGAGCAGTTCTTC.

This chain uses TRBV6-5 with TRBJ2-2, with a tentative D call TRBD2 (6 bases). CDR1 and CDR2 (germline): MNHEY, SVGAGI. The CDR3 is made up of 15 amino acids. Trimming stripped 0 bases from V and 7 bases from J, with 12 bases between. The CDR3 spells CASSYSAGWGGELFF. In nucleotides, the CDR3 is TGTGCCAGCAGTTACTCCGCGGGGTGGGGCGGGGAGCTGTTTTTT.

This clone was seen just once. This sequence joins TRBV29-1 and TRBJ1-2, with TRBD1 matching 7 bases. With V trimmed by 3 bases and J by 13 bases, 14 bases remained unmatched. The CDR3 is 13 residues long. Germline loops: CDR1 SQVTM, CDR2 ANQGSEA. This chain's CDR3 is CSVDSQGDRGGTF. The DNA of the CDR3 is TGCAGCGTTGATTCTCAGGGGGACCGCGGTGGCACCTTC.

The V gene is TRBV19, the J gene TRBJ2-6; D unclear. Per germline, CDR1 LNHDA and CDR2 SQIVND (reference sequence). V lost 5 bases, J lost 0 bases, and 11 bases lay in between. The CDR3 contains 16 residues. The CDR3 bases are TGTGCCAGTAGTGCCAATATCGGCTCTGGGGCCAACGTCCTGACTTTC. Its protein is CASSANIGSGANVLTF.

CDR3 amino acids: CASSQCLQRPRGNTIYF. The CDR3 bases are TGCGCCAGCAGTCAATGCTTACAGAGGCCTAGGGGGAACACCATATATTTT. This sequence joins TRBV23-1 and TRBJ1-3; D is possibly TRBD1 (6 bases). TRBV23-1 has ORF status, its function being uncertain. This CDR3 is 17 amino acids long. V was cut by 1 base and J by 7 bases, with 20 bases left in between.

The CDR3 nucleotides are TGCGCCACCTCGGGACAGGGCTACGAGCAGTACTTC. Translation gives CATSGQGYEQYF. The chain joins TRBV10-2 to TRBJ2-7, with 9 bases that match TRBD1. Trimming took 10 bases from V and 3 from J; bases not matched to a gene: 4. The CDR3 loop spans 12 amino acids. CDR1 WSHSY and CDR2 SAAADI come from the germline V gene.

The V call is TRBV3-1 (or the pseudogene TRBV3-2), the J call TRBJ2-7; a possible D gene is TRBD2 (6 bases). V shed 3 bases and J shed 6 bases, with 9 bases lying between them. This CDR3 has 12 residues. The germline CDR1 and CDR2 sequences are LGHDT and YNNKEL (reference sequence). The CDR3 DNA is TGTGCCAGCAGCCAGGGGCGGGGCGAGCAGTACTTC. Protein sequence: CASSQGRGEQYF.

The chain employs TRBV7-2 and TRBJ2-1; D possibly corresponds to TRBD2 (5 bases). Deletions cut 7 bases from V and 5 bases from J, with 15 bases between. Per the germline V gene, CDR1 is SGHTA and CDR2 is FQGNSA. The CDR3 sequence is 14 residues long. This CDR3 reads CASTFQGGDNEQFF. As DNA, the CDR3 is TGTGCCAGCACCTTTCAAGGAGGAGACAATGAGCAGTTCTTC.

CDR3 in DNA: TGCGCCAGCACCCCGACAGAGTCCTACGAGCAGTACTTC. Translation: CASTPTESYEQYF. The rearrangement joins TRBV10-2 to TRBJ2-7, with a weak D call TRBD1 (5 bases). The CDR3 covers 13 residues. V lost 7 bases to trimming and J lost 1 base, with 11 bases between them. Germline values: CDR1 WSHSY, CDR2 SAAADI.

The genes are TRBV3-1 (or the pseudogene TRBV3-2) and TRBJ2-4; no definite D call. Germline CDR1 is LGHDT and CDR2 is YNNKEL (reference sequence). This CDR3 comprises 16 residues. V was trimmed by 0 bases and J by 7 bases, leaving 16 bases between them. The CDR3: CASSQDRGAIGNIQYF. The CDR3, as DNA: TGTGCCAGCAGCCAAGATCGAGGTGCAATCGGGAACATTCAGTACTTC.

The genes are TRBV2 and TRBJ2-6; D is possibly TRBD1 (5 bases). Between the trimmed V and J ends, which lost 4 bases and 0 bases, there was a span of 7 bases. The CDR3 length is 15 residues. Germline V CDR1 and CDR2: SNHLY, FYNNEI. The CDR3 DNA sequence: TGTGCCAGCAGTGTAGGGGTCTCTGGGGCCAACGTCCTGACTTTC. This gives the protein CASSVGVSGANVLTF. Combining the CDR3 with reference TRBV2 and TRBJ2-6 gives the whole variable domain EPEVTQTPSHQVTQMGQEVILRCVPISNHLYFYWYRQILGQKVEFLVSFYNNEISEKSEIFDDQFSVERPDGSNFTLKIRSTKLEDSAMYFCASSVGVSGANVLTFGAGSRLTVL.

The chain carries TRBV19 and TRBJ2-3; 7 nucleotides line up with TRBD1. Trimming took 4 bases from V and 6 from J; bases not matched to a gene: 7. The CDR3 covers 14 residues. Germline V gene sequence: CDR1 LNHDA, CDR2 SQIVND (reference sequence). In DNA form, the CDR3 reads TGTGCCAGTAGTACTCGGACAGGTCGGGATACGCAGTATTTT. Its protein product is CASSTRTGRDTQYF.

The V and J genes are TRBV9 and TRBJ2-7; D is perhaps TRBD1 (6 bases). Between the trimmed V and J ends, which lost 2 bases and 4 bases, there was a span of 13 bases. The CDR3 spans 14 residues. Germline-derived CDR1 and CDR2 are SGDLS and YYNGEE. The CDR3 sequence is CASSVTGYGYEQYF. CDR3 nucleotides: TGTGCCAGCAGCGTTACAGGGTACGGATACGAGCAGTACTTC.

The chain carries TRBV6-1 and TRBJ1-5; 7 bases fit TRBD1. Germline CDR1 reads MNHNS; CDR2 reads SASEGT. This CDR3 region has 15 residues. V shed 6 bases and J 1 base; nucleotides not matched to a gene: 6. This CDR3 is CASRKTGLSNQPQHF. CDR3 sequence (DNA): TGTGCCAGCAGAAAGACAGGGTTGAGCAATCAGCCCCAGCATTTT.

The chain couples TRBV6-4 to TRBJ1-1; 8 bases line up with TRBD1. Germline V gives CDR1 MRHNA, CDR2 SNTAGT. The CDR3 extends over 11 amino acids. The junction had 3 bases not matched to a gene; V was cut back by 6 bases and J by 9 bases. The CDR3 bases are TGTGCCAGCAGAGGACAGGGCAAAGCTTTCTTT. Protein: CASRGQGKAFF.

The chain couples TRBV6-6 to TRBJ2-3; 7 bases are shared with TRBD1. V lost 6 bases and J lost 0; bases outside the gene matches: 9. Looked up from germline, CDR1 is MNHNY and CDR2 is SVGAGI (reference sequence). CDR3 size: 16 residues. The CDR3 loop reads CASSYLGQPSTDTQYF. The CDR3 nucleotides read TGTGCCAGCAGCTACCTGGGACAGCCTAGCACAGATACGCAGTATTTT.

About this clone: The junction shows a germline mismatch at one end, possibly a read error. V usage is TRBV14 and J usage is TRBJ2-1, with 13 nucleotides matching TRBD2. Germline V lookup: CDR1 SGHDN, CDR2 FVKESK. This CDR3 is 14 amino acids long. The CDR3 here is CASSQPGLAGPPVF. CDR3 nucleotide sequence: TGTGCCAGCAGCCAGCCGGGACTAGCGGGGCCCCCGGTCTTC. Looking up the rest from reference TRBV14 and TRBJ2-1 gives the full variable domain: EAGVTQFPSHSVIEKGQTVTLRCDPISGHDNLYWYRRVMGKEIKFLLHFVKESKQDESGMPNNRFLAERTGGTYSTLKVQPAELEDSGVYFCASSQPGLAGPPVFGPGTRLTVL.

This sequence joins TRBV9 and TRBJ2-3; the D gene is possibly TRBD2 (5 bases). This CDR3 comprises 13 residues. Germline V gene sequence: CDR1 SGDLS, CDR2 YYNGEE. Trimming took 4 bases from V and 5 from J, leaving 11 bases between them. This CDR3 reads CASSRTSKDTQYF. CDR3 sequence (DNA): TGTGCCAGCAGCCGGACTTCGAAAGATACGCAGTATTTT.

The V gene is TRBV7-2, the J gene TRBJ1-2, with 12 nucleotides matching TRBD1. This CDR3 has 14 residues. The V gene's germline CDR1 is SGHTA and CDR2 FQGNSA. J was trimmed by 8 bases and V by 1 base; bases with no gene match: 2. DNA for the CDR3: TGTGCCAGCAGCTTAGTCGGGACAGGGGGCGGCTACACCTTC. It specifies CASSLVGTGGGYTF.

V gene TRBV30 combines with J gene TRBJ2-5; D perhaps matches TRBD2 (7 bases). CDR1 and CDR2 (germline): GTSNPN, SVGIG (reference sequence). With 2 bases removed from V and 5 bases from J, the gap between germline ends came to 15 bases. The CDR3 runs 14 residues. The CDR3 nucleotides are TGTGCCTGGAGTAATGGGGGGGCCCAGGAGACCCAGTACTTC. Encoded protein: CAWSNGGAQETQYF.

This rearrangement joins TRBV7-2 to TRBJ2-4, with D maybe TRBD1 (6 bases). The V gene lost 1 base and the J gene lost 12 bases, with 19 bases spanning the gap. Germline values: CDR1 SGHTA, CDR2 FQGNSA. The CDR3 sequence is 15 residues long. Here the CDR3 reads CASSLGGPIGASQYF. CDR3 bases: TGTGCCAGCAGCTTAGGGGGGCCTATTGGTGCGAGTCAGTACTTC. Combining the CDR3 with reference TRBV7-2 and TRBJ2-4 gives the whole variable domain GAGVSQSPSNKVTEKGKDVELRCDPISGHTALYWYRQSLGQGLEFLIYFQGNSAPDKSGLPSDRFSAERTGGSVSTLTIQRTQQEDSAVYLCASSLGGPIGASQYFGAGTRLSVL.

The chain has TRBV7-2 and TRBJ1-2; weak D call: TRBD1 (6 bases). V lost 9 bases, J lost 1 base, and 18 bases lay in between. Germline CDR1 and CDR2: SGHTA and FQGNSA. The CDR3 is made up of 15 amino acids. DNA for the CDR3: TGTGCCAGTCCTTCTGGCTCAGGGGATAACTATGGCTACACCTTC. This translates into CASPSGSGDNYGYTF.

The chain recombines TRBV24-1 with TRBJ2-3; 7 positions match TRBD1. This CDR3 spans 16 amino acids. Losses at the gene ends were 9 bases for V and 4 bases for J; bases not matched to a gene: 15. Germline CDR1 reads KGHDR; CDR2 reads SFDVKD. The CDR3 spells CATLGRELDRADTQYF. In nucleotides, the CDR3 is TGTGCCACCCTAGGAAGGGAGTTAGACAGGGCAGATACGCAGTATTTT.